This T cell receptor (beta chain) is from a study of PD-1 blockade in classical Hodgkin lymphoma. Study-wide results and caveats: With respect to the repertoire differences, their causes, possibly disease activity or prior therapy, remain undefined. It was reported that newly diagnosed patients had less baseline TCR diversity than healthy donors.

This sample's time point: newly diagnosed, previously untreated cHL patient sample. Clones were read by immunoSEQ multiplex PCR, and TCRdb kept only the in-frame ones, dropping some. The table lists roughly 70,000 clones, over 85% of them singletons. A note on this clone: Its antigen remains unknown.

The CDR3 runs 14 residues. Germline V gene sequence: CDR1 MNHNY, CDR2 SVGAGI (reference sequence). V was cut by 5 bases and J by 10 bases, with 18 bases left in between. Sequences were obtained from peripheral blood mononuclear cells (PBMCs). The sequence was obtained from a human donor with classical Hodgkin lymphoma. The chain uses TRBV6-6 and TRBJ2-1; maybe TRBD2 (6 bases). The CDR3 bases are TGTGCCAGCAGTCCCCTAGGCGGGGCGGGGGAGCAGTTCTTC. It specifies CASSPLGGAGEQFF.